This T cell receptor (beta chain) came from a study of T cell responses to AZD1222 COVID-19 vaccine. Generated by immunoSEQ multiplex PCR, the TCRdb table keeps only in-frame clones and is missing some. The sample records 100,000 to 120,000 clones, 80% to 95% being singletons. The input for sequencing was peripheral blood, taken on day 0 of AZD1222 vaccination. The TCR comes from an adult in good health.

CDR3: CSVDSKGVIEQFF. The CDR3 coding sequence is TGCAGCGTTGACTCTAAGGGGGTGATTGAGCAGTTCTTC. This chain joins TRBV29-1 and TRBJ2-1; tentatively, D is TRBD1 (6 bases). V gave up 3 bases and J gave up 9 bases, with 15 bases separating them. Germline values: CDR1 SQVTM, CDR2 ANQGSEA. This CDR3 region has 13 residues.